This T cell receptor beta chain was documented in a study of blood T cell repertoires in COVID-19. Turning to the study itself: The study drew acute and convalescent COVID-19 samples from the United States, Italy and Spain. PBMCs, B-cell-depleted T cells, or T cells provided the cDNA or gDNA that made up the material.

V gave up 3 bases and J gave up 9 bases; unmatched junction bases: 7. The CDR3 has 14 residues. The germline V gene encodes CDR1 KGHSH and CDR2 LQKENI. Seattle's cohort entered during active infection and was followed longitudinally. TCRdb's copy holds only in-frame clones and misses some; the assay was immunoSEQ multiplex PCR. The repertoire consists of roughly 120,000 clones, with around four fifths occurring once and the leading ten covering around 6.2%. Sample: peripheral blood. This receptor was identified in an elderly man with COVID-19, enrolled during active disease. The genes are TRBV18 and TRBJ2-1, with 8 bases aligning to TRBD1. The CDR3 nucleotides read TGTGCCAGCTCACCCGGACAGGGCAGGACTGAGCAGTTCTTC. Translating it yields CASSPGQGRTEQFF.